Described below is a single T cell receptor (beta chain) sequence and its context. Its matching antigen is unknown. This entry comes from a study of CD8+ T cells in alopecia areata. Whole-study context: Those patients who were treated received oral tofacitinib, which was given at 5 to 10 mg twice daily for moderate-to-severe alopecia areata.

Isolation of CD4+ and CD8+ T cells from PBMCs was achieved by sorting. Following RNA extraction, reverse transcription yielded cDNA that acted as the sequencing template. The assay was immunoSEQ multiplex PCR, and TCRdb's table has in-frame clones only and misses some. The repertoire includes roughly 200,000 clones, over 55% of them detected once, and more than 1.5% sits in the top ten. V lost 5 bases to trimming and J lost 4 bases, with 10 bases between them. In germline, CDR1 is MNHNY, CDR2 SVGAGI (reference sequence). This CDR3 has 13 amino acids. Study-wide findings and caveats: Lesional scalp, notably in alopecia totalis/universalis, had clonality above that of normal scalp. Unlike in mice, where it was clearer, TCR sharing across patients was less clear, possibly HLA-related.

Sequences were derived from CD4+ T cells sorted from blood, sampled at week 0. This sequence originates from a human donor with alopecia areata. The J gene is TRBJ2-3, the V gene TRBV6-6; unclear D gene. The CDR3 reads CASSNLAADTQYF. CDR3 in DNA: TGTGCCAGCAGTAACTTAGCTGCAGATACGCAGTATTTT.